The entry below describes one T cell receptor beta chain. This clonotype was recorded at least ten times. What antigen it recognizes has not been identified. Base quality data are lacking; no much larger clone is found one base away. This record belongs to a study of T cells in Graves' hyperthyroidism and ophthalmopathy (dated by TCRdb to the late 2010s). Looking at the study overall: Peripheral blood was collected at initial diagnosis, before any treatment. To identify distinguishing TCR V-J signatures, a discovery cohort of some 99 patients was used, comprising roughly 45 with Graves' ophthalmopathy and roughly 60 with stable Graves' hyperthyroidism. Whether ophthalmopathy could be predicted prospectively was tested in an independent validation cohort made up of roughly 19 hyperthyroidism patients plus 17 patients who later progressed to ophthalmopathy. The 85 to 100 discovery patients were randomly split 7:3 into training and test sets. In addition, the study compared T-cell repertoires in thyroid tissue and in blood from 6 or 7 Graves' hyperthyroidism patients. After sampling, hyperthyroidism patients received methimazole starting at 30 mg daily, and ophthalmopathy patients received high-dose intravenous methylprednisolone. TCR Vbeta CDR3 sequencing of 120 to 150 peripheral blood samples (under 45 ophthalmopathy, roughly 74 hyperthyroidism and approximately 17 progressor patients) is reported in the paper. The investigation overall reported the following: In cross-validation, a model built on a 13 V-J signature told ophthalmopathy apart from stable hyperthyroidism with 87.88% sensitivity and approximately 84% specificity, and in testing the same model reached 80%/75%. Blood samples also contained most of the expanded thyroid clonotypes (frequency above 0.001), which suggests that blood repertoires may reflect thyroid immune responses. In validation, the model predicted progression to ophthalmopathy a median of about 6 months before onset, with 70% to 71% sensitivity and 72.22% specificity. No statistical method was used to set the sample size in advance, and investigators knew the group allocation.

At the junction V is shortened by 6 bases and J by 1 base, with 12 bases in between. CDR1 and CDR2 (MNHNS, SASEGT) derive from the germline V gene. From the cysteine up to the phenylalanine, the CDR3 has a length of 14 residues. The read is trimmed to its CDR3 DNA, 42 bases read in frame from base 1. Graves' hyperthyroidism was defined as stable when no progression to ophthalmopathy occurred over 18 months of follow-up. The hyperthyroidism patients were between 18 and 65 years old and newly diagnosed, with a disease duration of less than 2 months. Any patient with an uncontrolled infection, another autoimmune disease, pregnancy or lactation was excluded. Diagnoses were established on the basis of clinical symptoms, serum thyroxine and TRAb, thyroid ultrasound, and orbital computed tomography. PBMCs were separated from 10 ml of fresh peripheral blood using Ficoll-Paque density gradient centrifugation. Total RNA was extracted using Trizol reagent, and RNA quality was assessed on an Agilent 2100 Bioanalyzer.

TCR beta CDR3 regions were amplified from RNA transcripts. The TCR CDR3 was subjected to a first round of RT-PCR using the HTBI primer set and the Qiagen OneStep RT-PCR kit. Libraries were constructed in a second round of multiplex PCR, after which size selection and purification were carried out. Sequencing of the libraries was done on an Illumina HiSeq2000 using paired-end 100 bp reads. The original pipeline was this. Raw data were processed with SOAPnuke, discarding reads with adapters, uncalled bases, mean Phred below 15, or no exact constant-primer or identifier match. COPE v1.2.5 was used to merge the high-quality paired reads, and each unique nucleotide sequence was defined as a clonotype. Clonotypes were aligned to IMGT TRBV, TRBD and TRBJ reference segments using MiTCR v1.1. Analysis was restricted to V-J combinations with a frequency above 0.0001, which covered roughly 99% of repertoires. The TCS score was defined as F50 (clonal expansion) divided by E x V (chaos), with BLOSUM62-based TCRdist calculated between CDR3 peptides within each V-J. Welch's t-statistics and random forest reduced around 520 V-J features to 13, which were used in a naive Bayes classifier (R e1071). TCRdb cleaned the public reads at Q25 with fastp, built clones with MiXCR and kept in-frame beta chains. A single entry per CDR3 protein holds the most common genes and DNA from its merged rows. TCRdb's processing, not the authors', yielded these V and J calls. This sample holds about 550,000 distinct CDR3 sequences; around 21% were observed only once. Around 27% of the sample goes to the ten largest clones.

The specimen was blood. This chain is built from TRBV6-1 and TRBJ1-1; perhaps TRBD1 is the D gene, with 6 bases matching. The TCR comes from a man aged 18 to 30 with Graves' hyperthyroidism. The base sequence is TGTGCCAGCAGACTCAGGGGAAGGAACACTGAAGCTTTCTTT. The resulting protein is CASRLRGRNTEAFF.